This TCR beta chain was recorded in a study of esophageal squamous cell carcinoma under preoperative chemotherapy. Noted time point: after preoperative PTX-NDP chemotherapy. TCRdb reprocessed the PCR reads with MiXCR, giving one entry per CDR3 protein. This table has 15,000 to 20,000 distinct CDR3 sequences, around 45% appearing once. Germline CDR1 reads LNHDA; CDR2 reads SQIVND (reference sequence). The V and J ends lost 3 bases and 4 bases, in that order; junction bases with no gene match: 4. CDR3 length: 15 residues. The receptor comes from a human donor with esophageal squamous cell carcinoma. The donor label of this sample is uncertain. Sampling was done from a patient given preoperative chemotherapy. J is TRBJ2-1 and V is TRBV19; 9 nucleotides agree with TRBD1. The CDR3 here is CASSMGTGWYNEQFF. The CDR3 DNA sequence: TGTGCCAGTAGTATGGGGACAGGGTGGTACAATGAGCAGTTCTTC.